These T cell receptor beta chains were read from a single sample in a study of PD-1 blockade in classical Hodgkin lymphoma. Using immunoSEQ multiplex PCR, the repertoire was profiled, and TCRdb retains in-frame clones only, with some absent. The sample consists of 75,000 to 100,000 clones, roughly 76% of them appearing once. Source: peripheral blood mononuclear cells (PBMCs), taken before the second cycle of nivolumab. These receptors all stem from a human donor with classical Hodgkin lymphoma. Both conserved end residues are part of each CDR3. Each record gives: V gene, D gene, clone size, J gene, CDR3 DNA, CDR3 protein. D genes are given only for firm matches. Where a row states a size, it is once, few, many or the class of an expanded clone; other rows omit it.

v_gene: TRBV19; d_gene: .; abundance: few; j_gene: TRBJ2-4; CDR3nt: TGTGCCAGTAGTATTGGAGCCGCGAGGTCTGCCAAAAACATTCAGTACTTC; CDR3aa: CASSIGAARSAKNIQYF
v_gene: TRBV28; d_gene: .; abundance: .; j_gene: TRBJ2-5; CDR3nt: TGTGCCAGCAGTCCCAGAACAGAGACCCAGTACTTC; CDR3aa: CASSPRTETQYF
v_gene: TRBV10-1; d_gene: .; abundance: .; j_gene: TRBJ2-1; CDR3nt: TGCGCCAGCAGTGGTGACAGGCGTTCCCTTCGCTCCTACAATGAGCAGTTCTTC; CDR3aa: CASSGDRRSLRSYNEQFF
v_gene: TRBV21-1; d_gene: .; abundance: once; j_gene: TRBJ2-3; CDR3nt: TGTGCCAGCAGCAAAGAGTCGGGGTACCATAGCACAGATACGCAGTATTTT; CDR3aa: CASSKESGYHSTDTQYF
v_gene: TRBV19; d_gene: .; abundance: .; j_gene: TRBJ2-7; CDR3nt: TGTGCCAGTAGTATAGGTGGGACGGATGCCTACGAGCAGTACTTC; CDR3aa: CASSIGGTDAYEQYF
v_gene: TRBV5-6; d_gene: .; abundance: once; j_gene: TRBJ1-2; CDR3nt: TGTGCCAGCAGCTTGGTTTCGAGGACTCTAGGCTACACCTTC; CDR3aa: CASSLVSRTLGYTF
v_gene: TRBV5-8; d_gene: TRBD1; abundance: .; j_gene: TRBJ2-1; CDR3nt: TGTGCCAGCAGCTTGGGGCTGGACAGGCGTCTGTTCTTC; CDR3aa: CASSLGLDRRLFF
v_gene: TRBV6-6; d_gene: TRBD2; abundance: .; j_gene: TRBJ2-7; CDR3nt: TGTGCCAGCAGTTACTCTAGGCTAGCGGATGGCTACGAGCAGTACTTC; CDR3aa: CASSYSRLADGYEQYF
v_gene: TRBV19; d_gene: TRBD2; abundance: .; j_gene: TRBJ2-3; CDR3nt: TGTGCCAGTAGTACCGGGACTAGCGGGACTAGCACAGATACGCAGTATTTT; CDR3aa: CASSTGTSGTSTDTQYF
v_gene: TRBV28; d_gene: .; abundance: .; j_gene: TRBJ1-5; CDR3nt: TGTGCCAGCAGTCCGCCAGGCTCAGGTCAGCCCCAGCATTTT; CDR3aa: CASSPPGSGQPQHF
v_gene: TRBV2; d_gene: TRBD2; abundance: .; j_gene: TRBJ2-7; CDR3nt: TGTGCCAGCAGGTCTCCAGCGGGAGGTGCGCTGGGGAACGAGCAGTACTTC; CDR3aa: CASRSPAGGALGNEQYF
v_gene: TRBV5-6; d_gene: .; abundance: once; j_gene: TRBJ1-1; CDR3nt: TGTGCCAGCACCCCCGTAGGGGGATACACTGAAGCTTTCTTT; CDR3aa: CASTPVGGYTEAFF
v_gene: TRBV30; d_gene: .; abundance: .; j_gene: TRBJ2-1; CDR3nt: TGTGCCTGGGCGAGGGCACCCTCCTACAATGAGCAGTTCTTC; CDR3aa: CAWARAPSYNEQFF
v_gene: TRBV10-3; d_gene: TRBD2; abundance: .; j_gene: TRBJ2-7; CDR3nt: TGTGCCATCAGTGAGTCGCAACTTAGCGGGAGTTCCCACGAGCAGTACTTC; CDR3aa: CAISESQLSGSSHEQYF
v_gene: TRBV9; d_gene: .; abundance: once; j_gene: TRBJ2-3; CDR3nt: TGTGCCAGCAGCGTAGGGCTGCGGATGGGGGAAGATACGCAGTATTTT; CDR3aa: CASSVGLRMGEDTQYF
v_gene: TRBV7-9; d_gene: .; abundance: .; j_gene: TRBJ1-2; CDR3nt: TGTGCCAGCAGCCTAGCGGATCATAGACAGGACTATGGCTACACCTTC; CDR3aa: CASSLADHRQDYGYTF
v_gene: TRBV5-1; d_gene: TRBD1; abundance: .; j_gene: TRBJ2-1; CDR3nt: TGCGCCAGCGGGACAGGGTGGTACAATGAGCAGTTCTTC; CDR3aa: CASGTGWYNEQFF
v_gene: TRBV4-1; d_gene: TRBD2; abundance: .; j_gene: TRBJ2-1; CDR3nt: TGCGCCAGCAGCCTCCGTACCGGGACTAGCGGAAACAATGAGCAGTTCTTC; CDR3aa: CASSLRTGTSGNNEQFF
v_gene: TRBV5-6; d_gene: .; abundance: .; j_gene: TRBJ2-2; CDR3nt: TGTGCCAGCAGCCGCCAGGGACGGAACACCGGGGAGCTGTTTTTT; CDR3aa: CASSRQGRNTGELFF
v_gene: TRBV21-1; d_gene: .; abundance: once; j_gene: TRBJ1-4; CDR3nt: TGTGCCAGCAGCAAAACTCCTACAGGGGTTGAGGAAAAACTGTTTTTT; CDR3aa: CASSKTPTGVEEKLFF
v_gene: TRBV11-1; d_gene: .; abundance: .; j_gene: TRBJ2-5; CDR3nt: TGTGCCAGCAGCTTGAGGGGGCAAGAGACCCAGTACTTC; CDR3aa: CASSLRGQETQYF
v_gene: TRBV7-3; d_gene: .; abundance: .; j_gene: TRBJ2-1; CDR3nt: TGTGCCAGCAGCTTGGGGACGTACAATGAGCAGTTCTTC; CDR3aa: CASSLGTYNEQFF